The clone carrying this T cell receptor beta chain was seen a few times. The junction does not match germline at one end; this may be a read error. Primed by a sample-barcoded 5' primer and a J-beta primer mix, a second PCR proceeded for 7 to 11 cycles. Via MiXCR, TCRdb re-called the 5' RACE reads, giving one row per CDR3 protein. The repertoire holds around 700,000 distinct CDR3 sequences, with about 25% as singletons. This entry is derived from a study of blood T cells in healthy people across ages. From germline, CDR1 is MNHNY and CDR2 SVGAGI (reference sequence). The CDR3 sequence is 14 residues long. These data were likewise used in another study, on T cells of mothers and their children.

The chain recombines TRBV6-6 with TRBJ2-5; D ambiguous. The sample consisted of blood. The sequence came from a boy younger than 18 in good health. The CDR3 loop reads CASSYYRSQETQYF. The DNA of the CDR3 is TGTGCCAGCAGCTACTATCGAAGCCAAGAGACCCAGTACTTC.